This entry features one TCR beta chain sequence. What it recognizes is unknown. The sample belongs to a study of OX40 agonist ivuxolimab in advanced cancers. Study as a whole: Clinicians treated patients with ivuxolimab, an agonistic anti-OX40 (CD134) antibody. General study results and limits: Within 6 weeks, CD4+ and CD8+ blood T cells expanded clonally at 0.1 to 3.0 mg/kg.

The CDR3 is 16 amino acids. Germline V lookup: CDR1 SGHNT, CDR2 YYREEE (reference sequence). J gave up 3 bases and V 2 bases, and 7 bases lay outside the gene matches. Patients with autoimmune history or systemic immunosuppression were excluded. On cycle 4 day 1 and cycle 7 day 1, as well as at baseline, blood was sampled. TCRdb's copy holds only in-frame clones and misses some; the assay was immunoSEQ multiplex PCR. The table records 7,500 to 10,000 clones, roughly 90% of them present only once. The chain employs TRBV5-4 and TRBJ2-3; 9 nucleotides line up with TRBD1. This receptor was obtained from an adult with an advanced solid tumor such as melanoma, head and neck, liver or kidney cancer. The sample in question was CD4+ or CD8+ T cells sorted from blood, obtained in a trial of the OX40 agonist ivuxolimab. CDR3 in DNA: TGTGCCAGCAGCTTCGACCCGGGACAGGGAACAGATACGCAGTATTTT. This codes for CASSFDPGQGTDTQYF. The entire variable domain, with the rest obtained from reference TRBV5-4 and TRBJ2-3, is as follows: ETGVTQSPTHLIKTRGQQVTLRCSSQSGHNTVSWYQQALGQGPQFIFQYYREEENGRGNFPPRFSGLQFPNYSSELNVNALELDDSALYLCASSFDPGQGTDTQYFGPGTRLTVL.